This T cell receptor beta chain was sequenced for a study of shared clonotypes between healthy human individuals. Points from the study as a whole: Larger richness was generally estimated for naive than memory subsets.

V was clipped by 4 bases and J by 1 base, with 8 bases between them. The CDR3 is 12 residues long. CDR1 is SQVTM, CDR2 ANQGSEA, per germline. Assay used: immunoSEQ multiplex PCR; TCRdb lists only in-frame clones, some missing. The sample carries about 960,000 clones, roughly 72% recorded once. Points on this clone: The antigen is not known.

The chain joins TRBV29-1 to TRBJ2-7; TRBD2 might be the D (6 bases). The receptor comes from a man in his late teens or twenties in good health. The source material was memory CD4+ T cells sorted from blood. Subset here: CD45RA-negative fraction. The CDR3 reads CSVVRGSYEQYF. In DNA, the CDR3 is TGCAGCGTTGTTCGGGGGTCCTACGAGCAGTACTTC.